Listed below are T cell receptor beta chains from one sample, sequenced in a study of metastatic and nonmetastatic thyroid tumors. TCRdb reprocessed the PCR reads via MiXCR. The data show more than 20,000 clones, with over 9.5% seen just once and 25% to 35% held by the top ten. Sequencing was carried out using blood. These receptor sequences come from a female donor with papillary thyroid cancer or a benign thyroid nodule (not recorded which). Some clones in this sample may be carry-over from other donors' samples. Each CDR3 is given with its conserved first and last residue. The order of the fields is D gene, clone size, V gene, J gene, CDR3 protein, CDR3 DNA. A D gene is named only where the DNA matches it firmly. Where a row states a size, it is once, few, many or the class of an expanded clone; other rows omit it.

d_call: -
clone_size: many
v_call: TRBV19
j_call: TRBJ1-1
cdr3_aa: CASSISAGSWTEAFF
cdr3_nt: TGTGCCAGTAGTATTTCAGCAGGGTCTTGGACTGAAGCTTTCTTT

d_call: -
clone_size: few
v_call: TRBV6-1
j_call: TRBJ2-7
cdr3_aa: CASSSGWDEQYF
cdr3_nt: TGTGCCAGCTCGAGTGGTTGGGACGAGCAGTACTTC

d_call: TRBD1
clone_size: -
v_call: TRBV28
j_call: TRBJ1-6
cdr3_aa: CASSLPPGQDNSPLHF
cdr3_nt: TGTGCCAGCAGTCTCCCCCCGGGACAGGATAATTCACCCCTCCACTTT

d_call: -
clone_size: many
v_call: TRBV5-6
j_call: TRBJ1-2
cdr3_aa: CASSLDGYGYTF
cdr3_nt: TGTGCCAGCAGCTTGGACGGCTATGGCTACACCTTC

d_call: -
clone_size: many
v_call: TRBV6-1
j_call: TRBJ1-6
cdr3_aa: CASKVIKGFSYNSPLHF
cdr3_nt: TGTGCCAGCAAGGTGATCAAGGGCTTCTCCTATAATTCACCCCTCCACTTT

d_call: -
clone_size: few
v_call: TRBV6-1
j_call: TRBJ2-5
cdr3_aa: CASSAGETQYF
cdr3_nt: TGTGCCAGCAGTGCAGGGGAGACCCAGTACTTC

d_call: TRBD1
clone_size: many
v_call: TRBV4-2
j_call: TRBJ2-7
cdr3_aa: CASSHAAGDSGEQYF
cdr3_nt: TGTGCCAGCAGCCATGCGGCCGGGGACAGTGGCGAGCAGTACTTC

d_call: -
clone_size: -
v_call: TRBV2
j_call: TRBJ2-7
cdr3_aa: CASKIDVSYEQYF
cdr3_nt: TGTGCCAGCAAAATAGACGTCTCCTACGAGCAGTACTTC

d_call: -
clone_size: few
v_call: TRBV27
j_call: TRBJ2-6
cdr3_aa: CATRASGSGANVLTF
cdr3_nt: TGTGCCACCAGGGCTTCAGGGTCTGGGGCCAACGTCCTGACTTTC

d_call: TRBD1
clone_size: many
v_call: TRBV5-6
j_call: TRBJ2-2
cdr3_aa: CASSLGTGKLFF
cdr3_nt: TGTGCCAGCAGCCTCGGGACAGGGAAGCTGTTTTTT

d_call: -
clone_size: many
v_call: TRBV29-1
j_call: TRBJ2-5
cdr3_aa: CSVEDRDKQETQYF
cdr3_nt: TGCAGCGTTGAGGACCGGGACAAGCAAGAGACCCAGTACTTC

d_call: -
clone_size: many
v_call: TRBV18
j_call: TRBJ2-2
cdr3_aa: CASSVMGPDTGELFF
cdr3_nt: TGTGCCAGCTCAGTGATGGGACCCGACACCGGGGAGCTGTTTTTT

d_call: -
clone_size: many
v_call: TRBV7-9
j_call: TRBJ1-1
cdr3_aa: CASSLALGMNTEAFF
cdr3_nt: TGTGCCAGCAGCTTAGCGTTGGGGATGAACACTGAAGCTTTCTTT

d_call: -
clone_size: many
v_call: TRBV20-1
j_call: TRBJ2-7
cdr3_aa: CSASLGIEQYF
cdr3_nt: TGCAGTGCTAGCTTGGGGATCGAGCAGTACTTC

d_call: TRBD2
clone_size: many
v_call: TRBV20-1
j_call: TRBJ2-1
cdr3_aa: CSADREVYNEQFF
cdr3_nt: TGCAGTGCTGACCGGGAGGTATACAATGAGCAGTTCTTC

d_call: TRBD2
clone_size: many
v_call: TRBV27
j_call: TRBJ2-7
cdr3_aa: CASSLSFSGLAAYEQYF
cdr3_nt: TGTGCCAGCAGTTTATCATTTTCGGGACTAGCGGCATACGAGCAGTACTTC

d_call: -
clone_size: few
v_call: TRBV3-1
j_call: TRBJ2-3
cdr3_aa: CASSQEPQITDTQYF
cdr3_nt: TGTGCCAGCAGCCAAGAACCACAGATCACAGATACGCAGTATTTT

d_call: TRBD2
clone_size: many
v_call: TRBV19
j_call: TRBJ2-3
cdr3_aa: CASSRLAGPDTQYF
cdr3_nt: TGTGCCAGTAGTAGGCTAGCGGGACCGGATACGCAGTATTTT

d_call: -
clone_size: many
v_call: TRBV12-3/TRBV12-4
j_call: TRBJ1-6
cdr3_aa: CASSLAKGFGSPLHF
cdr3_nt: TGTGCCAGCAGTTTAGCGAAAGGGTTTGGTTCACCCCTCCACTTT

d_call: -
clone_size: -
v_call: TRBV6-1
j_call: TRBJ1-6
cdr3_aa: CASSEVWGNSPLHF
cdr3_nt: TGTGCCAGCAGCGAGGTCTGGGGAAATTCACCCCTCCACTTT

d_call: -
clone_size: many
v_call: TRBV2
j_call: TRBJ2-5
cdr3_aa: CASSEDRRRETQYF
cdr3_nt: TGTGCCAGCAGTGAAGACAGGCGCCGGGAGACCCAGTACTTC

d_call: -
clone_size: many
v_call: TRBV7-2
j_call: TRBJ2-1
cdr3_aa: CASSWDTNSYNEQFF
cdr3_nt: TGTGCCAGCAGCTGGGACACGAACTCCTACAATGAGCAGTTCTTC

d_call: TRBD2
clone_size: many
v_call: TRBV11-2
j_call: TRBJ2-1
cdr3_aa: CASSPFLGRAGYEQFF
cdr3_nt: TGTGCCAGCAGCCCCTTCCTCGGGAGGGCCGGCTATGAGCAGTTCTTC

d_call: TRBD1
clone_size: many
v_call: TRBV11-2
j_call: TRBJ2-7
cdr3_aa: CASSSYRDRVRNEQYF
cdr3_nt: TGTGCCAGCAGCTCCTACCGGGACAGAGTAAGAAACGAGCAGTACTTC

d_call: -
clone_size: -
v_call: TRBV6-1
j_call: TRBJ1-5
cdr3_aa: CASSLSQGSNQPQHF
cdr3_nt: TGTGCCAGCAGTCTCTCACAGGGAAGCAATCAGCCCCAGCATTTT

d_call: TRBD1
clone_size: many
v_call: TRBV4-1
j_call: TRBJ2-1
cdr3_aa: CASGSRDRDGDEQFF
cdr3_nt: TGCGCCAGCGGGTCCCGGGACAGGGATGGCGATGAGCAGTTCTTC

d_call: -
clone_size: few
v_call: TRBV12-3/TRBV12-4
j_call: TRBJ1-5
cdr3_aa: CASSLEGVGGQPQHF
cdr3_nt: TGTGCCAGCAGTTTGGAAGGGGTCGGGGGTCAGCCCCAGCATTTT

d_call: TRBD2
clone_size: -
v_call: TRBV27
j_call: TRBJ2-5
cdr3_aa: CASSSPRGGLAGGRETQYF
cdr3_nt: TGTGCCAGCAGTTCCCCGAGGGGGGGACTAGCGGGAGGTCGAGAGACCCAGTACTTC

d_call: -
clone_size: once
v_call: TRBV14
j_call: TRBJ2-3
cdr3_aa: CANSQDAAAVSTDTQYF
cdr3_nt: TGTGCCAACAGCCAAGACGCAGCCGCCGTGAGCACAGATACGCAGTATTTT

d_call: -
clone_size: -
v_call: TRBV9
j_call: TRBJ2-7
cdr3_aa: CASIPGTAGPFSYEQYF
cdr3_nt: TGTGCCAGCATCCCCGGGACCGCCGGTCCCTTCTCCTACGAGCAGTACTTC

d_call: TRBD1
clone_size: few
v_call: TRBV28
j_call: TRBJ2-7
cdr3_aa: CASSQNGTGASYYEQYF
cdr3_nt: TGTGCCAGCAGTCAAAACGGGACAGGGGCCTCATACTACGAGCAGTACTTC

d_call: -
clone_size: -
v_call: TRBV4-3
j_call: TRBJ1-4
cdr3_aa: CASSQETAATNEKLFF
cdr3_nt: TGCGCCAGCAGCCAGGAGACGGCGGCAACTAATGAAAAACTGTTTTTT

d_call: -
clone_size: few
v_call: TRBV5-4
j_call: TRBJ2-5
cdr3_aa: CASSLGYHRRDQETQYF
cdr3_nt: TGTGCCAGCAGCTTGGGGTATCACCGAAGGGACCAAGAGACCCAGTACTTC

d_call: -
clone_size: many
v_call: TRBV30
j_call: TRBJ1-1
cdr3_aa: CAWRYTPKGTEAFF
cdr3_nt: TGTGCCTGGAGGTACACCCCTAAGGGCACTGAAGCTTTCTTT

d_call: -
clone_size: many
v_call: TRBV7-9
j_call: TRBJ2-2
cdr3_aa: CASSLGTGELFF
cdr3_nt: TGTGCCAGCAGCTTGGGCACCGGGGAGCTGTTTTTT

d_call: TRBD2
clone_size: many
v_call: TRBV12-3/TRBV12-4
j_call: TRBJ2-1
cdr3_aa: CASSPRDYHNEQFF
cdr3_nt: TGTGCCAGCAGTCCTCGGGACTACCACAATGAGCAGTTCTTC

d_call: -
clone_size: many
v_call: TRBV6-4
j_call: TRBJ2-2
cdr3_aa: CASSLLPTGELFF
cdr3_nt: TGTGCCAGCAGCCTCCTTCCCACCGGGGAGCTGTTTTTT

d_call: TRBD1
clone_size: many
v_call: TRBV7-2
j_call: TRBJ1-5
cdr3_aa: CASSPDRGNQPQHF
cdr3_nt: TGTGCCAGCAGCCCCGACAGGGGTAATCAGCCCCAGCATTTT

d_call: -
clone_size: many
v_call: TRBV19
j_call: TRBJ2-2
cdr3_aa: CASTPIGGGGELFF
cdr3_nt: TGTGCCAGTACGCCGATAGGGGGGGGCGGGGAGCTGTTTTTT

d_call: TRBD1
clone_size: many
v_call: TRBV5-4
j_call: TRBJ1-2
cdr3_aa: CASSPERQGLNYGYTF
cdr3_nt: TGTGCCAGCAGCCCGGAAAGACAGGGATTAAACTATGGCTACACCTTC

d_call: -
clone_size: many
v_call: TRBV20-1
j_call: TRBJ1-5
cdr3_aa: CSARMGSRGDQPQHF
cdr3_nt: TGCAGTGCTAGGATGGGGTCTCGCGGTGATCAGCCCCAGCATTTT